The clone carrying this T cell receptor beta chain came up many times. The target antigen is unknown. Time point of the sample: newly diagnosed GD, antithyroid drugs for less than 3 months. Following extraction of RNA from PBMCs, that RNA was used to make the TCR library. EDTA tubes collected roughly 10 milliliters of peripheral blood. The data derive from a study of regulatory T cells in long-lasting Graves disease. Study-level results: Persistent patients had a count of shared public clonotypes (approximately 2,700) that exceeded that of new patients (almost 1,000).

CDR1 and CDR2 from the germline V gene are KGHDR and SFDVKD. V gave up 3 bases and J gave up 4 bases, with 15 bases separating them. This CDR3 has 15 amino acids. Construction of the TCR beta libraries employed iRepertoire HTBI primers in conjunction with Arm-PCR of CDR3 regions. One entry per CDR3 protein results from TCRdb running MiXCR on the multiplex PCR reads. Of 680,000 or so distinct CDR3 sequences in the sample, about 15% were seen once. These data also formed part of another study, on T cells in Graves' hyperthyroidism and ophthalmopathy. As that study records: Ophthalmopathy was distinguished from stable hyperthyroidism by 13 V-J signatures. A median roughly six months before onset, the model predicted ophthalmopathy.

This TCR was recovered from a woman in her twenties or thirties with Graves disease. Sequenced material: peripheral blood mononuclear cells (PBMCs), taken at new diagnosis, from a patient treated with antithyroid drugs. V gene TRBV24-1 combines with J gene TRBJ2-7; tentatively, D is TRBD1 or TRBD2 (5 bases each). CDR3 sequence (DNA): TGTGCCACCAGTGATGGGGGAGCTCTTGAATACGAGCAGTACTTC. Its protein is CATSDGGALEYEQYF.